The clone carrying this T cell receptor beta chain has just one count. What it binds is not known. This sample was taken from a study of shared clonotypes between healthy human individuals. Study findings and constraints: In contrast to clonotypes shared by all four donors, non-shared clonotypes had lower generation probabilities.

A deep-level run was used for the assay. Each cell subset's genomic DNA was divided evenly among several immunoSEQ plates. The method was immunoSEQ multiplex PCR; TCRdb's version includes in-frame clones alone and lacks a portion of them. This repertoire shows roughly 2,300,000 clones, about 90% found once; its top ten account for 0.37%. The germline V gene encodes CDR1 MNHNS and CDR2 SASEGT. Deletions cut 6 bases from V and 5 bases from J, with 8 bases between. The CDR3 sequence is 11 residues long. Nashville, Tennessee was home to all donors, who were Caucasian adults. Sequencing was done on a sample of naive CD4+ T cells from PBMCs. Subset meaning: CD45RA+ positively selected. This receptor was taken from a man between 18 and 29 years old in good health. Some clones in this sample may be carry-over from other donors' samples. The V call is TRBV6-1, the J call TRBJ2-7, with a tentative D call TRBD1 (5 bases). CDR3 DNA: TGTGCCAGCAGCCTCAGGGACGAGCAGTACTTC. Translating gives CASSLRDEQYF.